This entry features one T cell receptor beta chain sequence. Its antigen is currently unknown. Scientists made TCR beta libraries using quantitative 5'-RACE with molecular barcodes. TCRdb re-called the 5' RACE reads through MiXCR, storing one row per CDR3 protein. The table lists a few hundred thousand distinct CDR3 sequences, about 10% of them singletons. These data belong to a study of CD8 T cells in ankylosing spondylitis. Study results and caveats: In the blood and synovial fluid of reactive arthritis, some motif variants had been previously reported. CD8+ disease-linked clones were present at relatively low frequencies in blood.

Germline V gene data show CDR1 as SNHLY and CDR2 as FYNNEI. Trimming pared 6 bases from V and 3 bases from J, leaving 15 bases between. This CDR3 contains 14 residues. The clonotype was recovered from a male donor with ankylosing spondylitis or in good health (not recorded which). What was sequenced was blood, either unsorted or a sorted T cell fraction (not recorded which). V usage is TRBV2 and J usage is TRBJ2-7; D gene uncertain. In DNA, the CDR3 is TGTGCCAGCAGAAAGGACGGTAGGCTCTACGAGCAGTACTTC. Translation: CASRKDGRLYEQYF. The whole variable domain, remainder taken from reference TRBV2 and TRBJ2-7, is EPEVTQTPSHQVTQMGQEVILRCVPISNHLYFYWYRQILGQKVEFLVSFYNNEISEKSEIFDDQFSVERPDGSNFTLKIRSTKLEDSAMYFCASRKDGRLYEQYFGPGTRLTVT.